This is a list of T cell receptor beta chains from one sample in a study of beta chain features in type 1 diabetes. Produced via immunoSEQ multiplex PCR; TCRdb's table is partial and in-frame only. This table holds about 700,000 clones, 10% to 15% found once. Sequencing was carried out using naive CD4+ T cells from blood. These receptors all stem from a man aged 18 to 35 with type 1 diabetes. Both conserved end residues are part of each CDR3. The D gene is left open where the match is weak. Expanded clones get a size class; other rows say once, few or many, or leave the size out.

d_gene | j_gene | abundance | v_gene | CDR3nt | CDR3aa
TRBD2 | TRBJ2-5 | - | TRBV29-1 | TGCAGCTCGGGGGCTAGCGGGGAGACCCAGTACTTC | CSSGASGETQYF
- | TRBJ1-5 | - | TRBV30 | TGTGCCTGGAGTACATACGGGGGCAATCAGCCCCAGCATTTT | CAWSTYGGNQPQHF
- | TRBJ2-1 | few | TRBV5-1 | TGCGCCAGCAGCAGACAGCCCCTATACGAAATAAGTAATGAGCAGTTCTTC | CASSRQPLYEISNEQFF
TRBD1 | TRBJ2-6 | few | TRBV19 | TGTGCCAGTAGTACGTGGCAGGGGGCTTCAGGGGCCAACGTCCTGACTTTC | CASSTWQGASGANVLTF
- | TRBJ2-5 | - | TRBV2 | TGTGCCAGCAGTGAACCCGCCGGGGGGACCCAGTACTTC | CASSEPAGGTQYF
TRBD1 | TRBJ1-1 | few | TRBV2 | TGTGCCAGCAGTGGACAGGGGAACACTGAAGCTTTCTTT | CASSGQGNTEAFF
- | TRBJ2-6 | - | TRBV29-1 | TGCAGCGTTGAAGGCAGGTGGGGGAGCTCTGGGGCCAACGTCCTGACTTTC | CSVEGRWGSSGANVLTF
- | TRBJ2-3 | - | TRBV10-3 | TGTGCCATCACTGGTGAGGAGGGCACAGATACGCAGTATTTT | CAITGEEGTDTQYF
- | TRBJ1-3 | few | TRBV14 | TGTGCCAGCAGCCAAGAAGTTGGAAACACCATATATTTT | CASSQEVGNTIYF
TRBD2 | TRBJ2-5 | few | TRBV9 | TGTGCCAGCAGCTCCCGTGGTAGCGGGGGTGAGACCCAGTACTTC | CASSSRGSGGETQYF
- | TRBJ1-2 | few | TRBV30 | TGTGCCTGGGGGCCCCTGCTGGCAGCCCCCCACCTCTATGGCTACACCTTC | CAWGPLLAAPHLYGYTF
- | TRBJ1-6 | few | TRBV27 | TGTGCCAGCAGTTTACTGGAATTCAGGTCCCTCCACTTT | CASSLLEFRSLHF
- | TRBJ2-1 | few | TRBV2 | TGTGCCAGCCCAAAGGACTTCTCCTACAATGAGCAGTTCTTC | CASPKDFSYNEQFF
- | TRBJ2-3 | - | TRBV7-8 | TGTGCCAGCAGCCCGACGACCCAGGGGTTACGGACAGATACGCAGTATTTT | CASSPTTQGLRTDTQYF
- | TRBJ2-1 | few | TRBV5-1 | TGCGCCAGCAGCACAGGGATGGGTGAGCAGTTCTTC | CASSTGMGEQFF
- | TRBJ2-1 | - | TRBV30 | TGTGCCTGGAGTGTACCCCAGGGGCGACACAATGAGCAGTTCTTC | CAWSVPQGRHNEQFF
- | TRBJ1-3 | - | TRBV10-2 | TGCGCCAGCAGTGAGGTGAGGGGCGTCGGAAACACCATATATTTT | CASSEVRGVGNTIYF
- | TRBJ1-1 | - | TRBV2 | TGTGCCAGCCGCCCGGGGGAATGGACTGAAGCTTTCTTT | CASRPGEWTEAFF
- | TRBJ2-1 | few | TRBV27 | TGTGCCAGCAGTTTAACGGCATCTAGTTCCTACAATGAGCAGTTCTTC | CASSLTASSSYNEQFF
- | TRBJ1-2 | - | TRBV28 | TGTGCCAGCAGCTCCGCCTACTATGGCTACACCTTC | CASSSAYYGYTF
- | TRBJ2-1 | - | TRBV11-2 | TGTGCCAGCAGCTTAGTGTGGGACAATGAGCAGTTCTTC | CASSLVWDNEQFF
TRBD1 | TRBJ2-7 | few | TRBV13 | TGTGCCAGCAGCTTACCCGGGACAGGGCGGGTCGAGCAGTACTTC | CASSLPGTGRVEQYF
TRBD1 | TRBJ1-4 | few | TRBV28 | TGTGCCAGCAGTTCCGATCAGGGGGCTTGGGAAAAACTGTTTTTT | CASSSDQGAWEKLFF
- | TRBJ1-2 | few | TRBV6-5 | TGTGCCAGCAGTACGCCACAGGGTGGTGCGTCTGGCTACACCTTC | CASSTPQGGASGYTF
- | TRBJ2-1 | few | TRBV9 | TGTGCCAGCAGCGTAGGGGACCTTAATGAGCAGTTCTTC | CASSVGDLNEQFF